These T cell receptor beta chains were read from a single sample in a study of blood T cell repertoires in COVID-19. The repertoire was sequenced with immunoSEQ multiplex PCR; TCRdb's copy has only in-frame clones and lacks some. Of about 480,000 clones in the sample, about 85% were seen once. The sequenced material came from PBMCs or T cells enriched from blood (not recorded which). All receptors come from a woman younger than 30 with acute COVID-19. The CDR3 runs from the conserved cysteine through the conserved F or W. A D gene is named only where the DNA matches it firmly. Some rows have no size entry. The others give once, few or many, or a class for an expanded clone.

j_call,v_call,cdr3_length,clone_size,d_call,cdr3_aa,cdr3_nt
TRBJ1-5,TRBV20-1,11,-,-,CSASGNQPQHF,TGCAGTGCCTCCGGCAATCAGCCCCAGCATTTT
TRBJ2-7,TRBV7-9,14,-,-,CASSLAGALYEQYF,TGTGCCAGCAGCTTAGCTGGGGCGCTTTACGAGCAGTACTTC
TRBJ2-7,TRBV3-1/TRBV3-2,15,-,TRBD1,CASSQGTGGAGEQYF,TGTGCCAGCAGCCAAGGGACAGGGGGGGCTGGCGAGCAGTACTTC
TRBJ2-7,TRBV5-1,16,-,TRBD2,CASSLRGSGQTYEQYF,TGCGCCAGCAGCCTGCGGGGTAGCGGGCAGACGTACGAGCAGTACTTC
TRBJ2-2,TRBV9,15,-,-,CASSGGQHNTGELFF,TGTGCCAGCAGCGGAGGACAGCACAACACCGGGGAGCTGTTTTTT
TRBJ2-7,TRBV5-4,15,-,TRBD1,CASSLVGTGFNEQYF,TGTGCCAGCAGCTTGGTGGGGACAGGGTTCAACGAGCAGTACTTC
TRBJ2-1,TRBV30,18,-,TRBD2,CAWSSSAGVDPRLNEQFF,TGTGCCTGGAGCTCATCAGCGGGAGTAGACCCTCGGTTGAATGAGCAGTTCTTC
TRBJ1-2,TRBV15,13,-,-,CATRSDSFYGYTF,TGTGCCACCAGATCCGACAGTTTCTATGGCTACACCTTC
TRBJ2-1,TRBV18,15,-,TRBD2,CASSPPGLVYNEQFF,TGTGCCAGCTCACCACCGGGACTAGTGTACAATGAGCAGTTCTTC
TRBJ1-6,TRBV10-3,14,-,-,CAISRGSDNSPLHF,TGTGCCATCAGCAGAGGGAGTGACAATTCACCCCTCCACTTT
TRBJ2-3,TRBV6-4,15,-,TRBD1,CASSDGQGSTDTQYF,TGTGCCAGCAGTGACGGACAGGGGAGCACAGATACGCAGTATTTT
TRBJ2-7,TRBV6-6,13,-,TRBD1,CAGGTGGAGEQYF,TGTGCCGGAGGGACAGGGGGCGCGGGGGAGCAGTACTTC
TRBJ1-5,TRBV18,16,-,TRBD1,CASSPQDRASGQPQHF,TGTGCCAGCTCACCCCAGGACAGGGCATCGGGACAGCCCCAGCATTTT
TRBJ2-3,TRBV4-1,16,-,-,CASSLNPGLGPDTQYF,TGCGCCAGCAGCCTGAATCCGGGACTGGGCCCAGATACGCAGTATTTT
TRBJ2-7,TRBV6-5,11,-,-,CASSQQREQYF,TGTGCCAGCAGTCAACAGCGGGAGCAGTACTTC
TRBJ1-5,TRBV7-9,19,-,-,CASSLGEYSPKAESQPQHF,TGTGCCAGCAGCTTAGGAGAGTACAGTCCCAAAGCGGAAAGTCAGCCCCAGCATTTT
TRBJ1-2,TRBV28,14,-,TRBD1,CASRQRGTAYGYTF,TGTGCCAGCAGGCAACGCGGGACAGCTTATGGCTACACCTTC
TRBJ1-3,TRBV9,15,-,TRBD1,CASSDLQGNGNTIYF,TGTGCCAGCAGCGATCTACAGGGGAACGGAAACACCATATATTTT
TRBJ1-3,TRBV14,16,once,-,CASSQGGLYLGNTIYF,TGTGCCAGCAGCCAAGGGGGACTCTACCTTGGAAACACCATATATTTT
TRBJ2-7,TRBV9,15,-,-,CASSVAEGSSYEQYF,TGTGCCAGCAGCGTAGCGGAGGGGAGCTCCTACGAGCAGTACTTC
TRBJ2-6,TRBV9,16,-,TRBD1,CASSVQGAHGANVLTF,TGTGCCAGCAGCGTACAGGGGGCGCACGGGGCCAACGTCCTGACTTTC
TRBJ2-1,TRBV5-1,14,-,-,CASSQDSEMDEQFF,TGCGCCAGCAGCCAGGACAGCGAAATGGATGAGCAGTTCTTC
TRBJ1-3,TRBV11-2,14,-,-,CASSLGGRENTIYF,TGTGCCAGCAGCTTAGGTGGGCGTGAAAACACCATATATTTT
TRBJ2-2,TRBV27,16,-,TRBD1,CASSFFTGANTGELFF,TGTGCCAGCAGTTTTTTTACAGGGGCGAACACCGGGGAGCTGTTTTTT
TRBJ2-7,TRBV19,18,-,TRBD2,CASSLWTSFPLASYEQYF,TGTGCCAGTAGTCTTTGGACTAGCTTCCCACTCGCCTCCTACGAGCAGTACTTC
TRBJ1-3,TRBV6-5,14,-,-,CASSRHPSGNTIYF,TGTGCCAGCAGCCGACACCCCTCTGGAAACACCATATATTTT
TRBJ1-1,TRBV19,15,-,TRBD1,CASHATGGGNTEAFF,TGTGCCAGCCATGCAACAGGGGGTGGGAACACTGAAGCTTTCTTT
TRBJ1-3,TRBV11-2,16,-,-,CASSLRHGDSGNTIYF,TGTGCCAGCAGCTTACGGCACGGAGACTCTGGAAACACCATATATTTT
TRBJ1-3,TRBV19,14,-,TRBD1,CASSGTGDGNTIYF,TGTGCCAGTAGTGGGACAGGGGATGGAAACACCATATATTTT